The 6 T cell receptor beta chains in this list originate from one sample, sequenced in a study of blood T cells in healthy people across ages (dated by TCRdb to 2015 to 2017). Libraries came from 5' RACE. Reads for this sample came from an Illumina HiSeq 2500. A second PCR of about 6 to 11 cycles was performed with a sample-barcoded 5' primer and a J-beta primer mix. Using fastp at Q25 and MiXCR, TCRdb reprocessed the public reads and kept productive beta chains. Each CDR3 protein appears once, grouped with its most common genes and DNA. A total of 1.5 million to 2 million distinct CDR3 sequences appear in this sample, around half of them only once. The top ten constitute less than 2.5% of the sample. The sequenced sample was blood. The receptor set was obtained from a woman in her 40s in good health.

The chain links TRBV20-1 to TRBJ1-1; D is unresolved. The germline V gene encodes CDR1 DFQATT and CDR2 SNEGSKA (reference sequence). The CDR3 has 14 amino acids. The ends were cut back, 3 bases at V and 4 bases at J, with 15 bases in the middle. The CDR3 loop reads CSARSGEATTEAFF. The CDR3 DNA reads TGCAGTGCTAGGTCTGGGGAGGCTACCACTGAAGCTTTCTTT.

V usage is TRBV6-2 or TRBV6-3 and J usage is TRBJ2-3; D not certain. The V and J ends lost 9 bases and 2 bases respectively, with 9 bases between them. Germline values: CDR1 MNHEY, CDR2 SVGEGT. The CDR3 totals 12 residues. The CDR3 coding sequence is TGTGCCAGTCAAGACCCCACAGATACGCAGTATTTT. Protein sequence: CASQDPTDTQYF.

This chain joins TRBV6-2 or TRBV6-3 and TRBJ1-2, with TRBD1 matching over 7 bases. The V gene end was trimmed by 3 bases and the J gene end by 2 bases; junction bases not matched to a gene: 3. This CDR3 is 14 amino acids long. Germline V gene lookup returns CDR1 MNHEY and CDR2 SVGEGT. The CDR3 sequence: CASSYGDRNYGYTF. CDR3 coding DNA: TGTGCCAGCAGTTATGGGGACAGAAACTATGGCTACACCTTC.

The V call is TRBV4-1, the J call TRBJ1-5; D call uncertain. Germline V gene sequence: CDR1 MGHRA, CDR2 YSYEKL. Trimming left V 0 bases short and J 5 bases short, with 11 bases between. The CDR3 covers 15 residues. CDR3 amino acids: CASSQEGAAHQPQHF. In DNA, the CDR3 is TGCGCCAGCAGCCAAGAAGGCGCGGCGCATCAGCCCCAGCATTTT.

This clonotype was counted a few times. CDR3: CASSYSGTGDNIQYF. The CDR3 region has the DNA TGTGCCAGCAGTTACTCGGGGACAGGGGATAACATTCAGTACTTC. The chain uses TRBV6-5 and TRBJ2-4; the match to TRBD1 covers 10 bases. This CDR3 comprises 15 residues. Germline-derived CDR1 and CDR2 are MNHEY and SVGAGI. After removal of 0 bases from V and 7 bases from J, the junction contained 3 bases not matched to a gene.

This clonotype was detected only a few times. The chain is built from TRBV6-1 and TRBJ2-5; 8 positions agree with TRBD1. Trimming at V came to 1 base and at J to 3 bases, leaving 4 bases not matched to a gene. Germline V CDR1 and CDR2: MNHNS, SASEGT. The CDR3 covers 15 residues. CDR3 protein: CASSEGQGRKETQYF. The DNA for the CDR3 is TGTGCCAGCAGTGAAGGACAGGGGAGGAAAGAGACCCAGTACTTC.